The present T cell receptor (beta chain) was sequenced within a study of control samples from healthy donors and cancer patients (dated by TCRdb to about 2020). Library preparation was by the immunoSEQ multiplex PCR assay. TCRdb re-hosts the immuneACCESS table, in-frame sequences only. Its copies lack some clones; in the studies checked, an unresolved V gene accounts for under half of them, and the cause for the rest is not known. Present in this sample are over 50,000 clones, around 80% of which were seen just once. Together, the top ten hold 10% of the sample. A word on this clone: Its antigen is not yet known. Qualities for individual bases were not recorded, and no much larger clone is one base off.

The junction carries 11 bases between V and J, which are trimmed by 3 bases and 4 bases respectively. From the cysteine up to the phenylalanine, the CDR3 has a length of 14 residues. The read is trimmed to its CDR3 DNA, 42 bases read in frame from base 1. CDR1 KGHDR and CDR2 SFDVKD were looked up in the germline V gene. This chain is built from TRBV24-1 and TRBJ1-2; possibly the D gene is TRBD1, per 6 matching bases. The origin of this receptor is a man between 70 and 80 years old in good health. The sample consisted of blood. The sequenced DNA is TGTGCCACCAGTGATAGGCAGGGGAGCTATGGCTACACCTTC. Its protein is CATSDRQGSYGYTF.